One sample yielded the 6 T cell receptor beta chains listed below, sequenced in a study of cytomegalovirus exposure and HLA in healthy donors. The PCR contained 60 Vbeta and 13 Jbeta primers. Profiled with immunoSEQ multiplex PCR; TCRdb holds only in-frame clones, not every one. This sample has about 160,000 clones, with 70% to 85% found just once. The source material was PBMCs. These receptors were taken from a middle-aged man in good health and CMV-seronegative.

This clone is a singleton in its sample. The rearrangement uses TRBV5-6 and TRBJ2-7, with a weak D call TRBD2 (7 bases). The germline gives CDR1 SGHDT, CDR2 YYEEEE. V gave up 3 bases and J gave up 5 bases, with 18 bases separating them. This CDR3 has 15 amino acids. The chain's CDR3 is CASSSLRGGRHEQYF. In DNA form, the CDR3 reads TGTGCCAGCAGCTCGTTGAGGGGGGGACGGCACGAGCAGTACTTC.

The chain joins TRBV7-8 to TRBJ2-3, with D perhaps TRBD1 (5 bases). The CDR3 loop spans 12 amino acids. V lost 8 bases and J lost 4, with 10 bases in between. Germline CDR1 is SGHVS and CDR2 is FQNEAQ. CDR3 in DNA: TGTGCCAGCGCCAAGGGGTCAGATACGCAGTATTTT. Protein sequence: CASAKGSDTQYF.

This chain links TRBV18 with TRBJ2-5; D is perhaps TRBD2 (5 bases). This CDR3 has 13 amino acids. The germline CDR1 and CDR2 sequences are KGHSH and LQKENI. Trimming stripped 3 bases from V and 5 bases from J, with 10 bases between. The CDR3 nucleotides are TGTGCCAGCTCACCCCGGGGTCGGGAGACCCAGTACTTC. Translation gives CASSPRGRETQYF.

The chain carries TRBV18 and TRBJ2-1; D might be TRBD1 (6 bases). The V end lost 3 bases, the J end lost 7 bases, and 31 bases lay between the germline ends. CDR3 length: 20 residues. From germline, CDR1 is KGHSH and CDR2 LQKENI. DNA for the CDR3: TGTGCCAGCTCACCCCCCGGTGCGAAAAAGGACACCCGGCAGGGGAATGAGCAGTTCTTC. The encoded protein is CASSPPGAKKDTRQGNEQFF.

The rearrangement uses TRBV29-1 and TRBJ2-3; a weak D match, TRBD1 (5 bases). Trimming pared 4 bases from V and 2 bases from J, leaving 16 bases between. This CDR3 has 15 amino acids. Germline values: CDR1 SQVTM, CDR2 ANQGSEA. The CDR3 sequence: CSVGGATTITDTQYF. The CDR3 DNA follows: TGCAGCGTTGGTGGGGCAACGACCATCACAGATACGCAGTATTTT.

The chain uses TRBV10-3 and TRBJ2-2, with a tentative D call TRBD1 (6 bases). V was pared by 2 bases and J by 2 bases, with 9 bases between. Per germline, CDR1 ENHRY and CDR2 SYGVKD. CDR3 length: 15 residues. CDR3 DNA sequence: TGTGCCATCAGTGAGAGGGGGACCAACACCGGGGAGCTGTTTTTT. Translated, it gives CAISERGTNTGELFF.